The clone carrying this T cell receptor beta chain was recorded at least ten times. The V gene's germline CDR1 is MNHNS and CDR2 SASEGT. CDR3 length: 14 residues. V was trimmed by 5 bases and J by 4 bases, leaving 15 bases between them. This entry comes from a study of CD8+CD57+ T cells in acquired aplastic anemia. Researchers used genomic DNA as the template to profile TCR beta VDJ and CDR3. TCRdb passed the reads through MiXCR, listing each CDR3 protein once. Of about 58,000 distinct CDR3 sequences in the sample, roughly three fifths are singletons; the top ten hold 15% to 20%. Before being chosen for sequencing, patients had shown CD8+CD57+ cell expansion by flow cytometry.

The chain combines TRBV6-1 with TRBJ2-7, with D perhaps TRBD2 (7 bases). Sample: sorted CD4+, CD8+, or CD8+CD57+ T cells (not recorded which) from PBMCs. The TCR sequence derives from a human donor with aplastic anemia. CDR3 protein: CASSLGGAVYEQYV. DNA for the CDR3: TGTGCCAGCAGTCTAGGGGGGGCAGTATACGAGCAGTACGTC.